What follows are 3 T cell receptor beta chains derived from one specimen sequenced in a study of cytomegalovirus exposure and HLA in healthy donors. PCR involved 60 Vbeta and 13 Jbeta primers. Method: immunoSEQ multiplex PCR; TCRdb's copy keeps in-frame clones and lacks some. Of tens of thousands of clones listed, 81% are singletons. The sample taken for sequencing was PBMCs. All receptors come from a human donor in good health.

The V and J genes are TRBV4-3 and TRBJ2-7; 9 nucleotides agree with TRBD1. CDR1 is LGHNA, CDR2 YSLEER, per germline. This CDR3 has 19 amino acids. Germline trimming cut 3 bases from V and 2 bases from J; bases unmatched to any gene: 17. The CDR3 DNA reads as TGCGCCAGCAGCCAGGAGCCGGGACAGGGTCGGTCTGTGGCCTACGAGCAGTACTTC. Protein sequence: CASSQEPGQGRSVAYEQYF.

This clone was detected once. The chain recombines TRBV5-4 with TRBJ2-5; 7 bases are a match to TRBD2. After removal of 4 bases from V and 4 bases from J, the junction contained 7 bases not matched to a gene. Germline values: CDR1 SGHNT, CDR2 YYREEE (reference sequence). The CDR3 covers 14 residues. The CDR3 bases are TGTGCCAGCAGCCAGGGACTACGCCCAGAGACCCAGTACTTC. It codes for CASSQGLRPETQYF.

This chain uses TRBV11-1 with TRBJ1-4, with no clear D. The V gene's germline CDR1 is SGHAT and CDR2 FQDESV (reference sequence). There are 12 residues in the CDR3. V was trimmed by 3 bases and J by 10 bases, leaving 9 bases between them. CDR3 residues: CASSFETGKLFF. In nucleotides, the CDR3 is TGTGCCAGCAGCTTTGAAACTGGAAAACTGTTTTTT.